Reported below is one T cell receptor (beta chain). As yet, its antigen is unknown. Losses at the gene ends were 6 bases for V and 3 bases for J; bases not matched to a gene: 4. CDR1 SNHLY and CDR2 FYNNEI come from the germline V gene. The CDR3 has 13 amino acids. The data were taken from a study of cytomegalovirus exposure and HLA in healthy donors. Amplification used 60 Vbeta primers and 13 Jbeta primers. TCRdb's table, derived via immunoSEQ multiplex PCR, lists solely in-frame clones and lacks some. Its listing shows 100,000 to 150,000 clones. General observations from the study: Earlier results showed most TCR beta V segments being productive about 87% or about 30% of the time.

The source is a middle-aged woman in good health and CMV-seronegative. Material: PBMCs. The chain uses TRBV2 and TRBJ2-5, with 7 bases that match TRBD1. The CDR3 DNA is TGTGCCAGCAGCACCGGACAGGAAGAGACCCAGTACTTC. Amino acids: CASSTGQEETQYF.